This TCR beta chain came from a study of OX40 agonist ivuxolimab in advanced cancers. At the level of the study: Patients were infused with ivuxolimab every 2 weeks at 0.01 to 10 mg/kg.

This clone was counted only a few times. Its matching antigen is unknown. The study, taken as a whole, reports: Researchers report that CD8+ T cells had, on average, more expanded clones than CD4+.

Germline V gene data show CDR1 as LNHNV and CDR2 as YYDKDF (reference sequence). The length of the CDR3 is 14 residues. V dropped 1 base and J dropped 8; count of bases not matched to a gene: 4. Libraries were prepared by immunoSEQ multiplex PCR; TCRdb keeps only in-frame clonotypes and omits some of them. The sample yields over 10,000 clones, roughly 80% seen once. The input for sequencing was CD4+ or CD8+ T cells sorted from blood, taken in a trial of the OX40 agonist ivuxolimab. The TCR originated in an adult with an advanced solid tumor such as melanoma, head and neck, liver or kidney cancer. This rearrangement joins TRBV15 to TRBJ1-5; 8 bases are shared with TRBD1. CDR3: CATSRGTGREPQHF. Here the CDR3 DNA reads TGTGCCACCAGCAGAGGGACAGGGAGGGAGCCCCAGCATTTT.